Presented here are 5 T cell receptor beta chains from one specimen sequenced in a study of vaccination effects on CD4 cells after COVID-19 (dated by TCRdb to between 2022 and 2023). Receptors were amplified or captured by the immunoSEQ multiplex PCR assay. TCRdb holds this immuneACCESS table with in-frame rearrangements only. Some clones are missing; in checked studies, unresolved V genes explain under half, and the rest has no known cause. The sample contains 50,000 to 65,000 clones, around 85% of them found a single time. The ten largest clones add up to more than 2% of the sample. In the ViraFEST assay, PBMC were stimulated with viral peptide pools, and TCR sequencing was then used to find antigen-specific CD4+ T cell clonotypes based on their expansion. After around ten days of culture, CD4+ T cells were isolated with the EasySep CD4+ T cell isolation kit. These receptors are not linked to any known antigen.

Sequencing was performed on CD4+ T cells from PBMCs cultured with HCoV-229E spike peptides, taken before COVID-19 vaccination. Per the publication, the cell subset or site label means: HCoV-229E spike overlapping peptide pool stimulation. These receptors were collected from a human donor who received a COVID-19 vaccine.

The sample holds one count of this clone. The chain has TRBV18 and TRBJ2-7; D is unclear. This CDR3 is 14 amino acids long. V lost 0 bases, J lost 2 bases, and 8 bases lay in between. Germline CDR1 and CDR2: KGHSH and LQKENI. As DNA, the CDR3 is TGTGCCAGCTCACCACCGGGTAGAACCTACGAGCAGTACGTC. Translating it yields CASSPPGRTYEQYV.

The CDR3 loop reads CASSLGLARPSTDTQYF. Here the CDR3 DNA reads TGTGCCAGCAGCCTGGGACTAGCTCGCCCTAGCACAGATACGCAGTATTTT. The chain has TRBV2 and TRBJ2-3; 9 nucleotides agree with TRBD2. The length of the CDR3 is 17 residues. In germline, CDR1 is SNHLY, CDR2 FYNNEI. The V gene end was trimmed by 6 bases and the J gene end by 0 bases; junction bases not matched to a gene: 10.

The chain joins TRBV6-5 to TRBJ2-5, with D possibly being TRBD2 (6 bases). Germline assignment: CDR1 MNHEY and CDR2 SVGAGI. V lost 6 bases and J 5 bases, leaving 13 bases between the germline ends. This CDR3 contains 13 residues. CDR3 DNA: TGTGCCAGCAGGGGAGGAGTGGTGGAGACCCAGTACTTC. This encodes CASRGGVVETQYF.

The chain employs TRBV19 and TRBJ1-5; D possibly corresponds to TRBD1 (6 bases). With 3 bases removed from V and 0 bases from J, the gap between germline ends came to 12 bases. CDR3 length: 16 residues. Germline CDR1 reads LNHDA; CDR2 reads SQIVND (reference sequence). The CDR3 is CASSMGIRGSNQPQHF. CDR3 nucleotides: TGTGCCAGTAGTATGGGAATCAGGGGTAGCAATCAGCCCCAGCATTTT. Drawing the rest from reference TRBV19 and TRBJ1-5, the complete variable domain is DGGITQSPKYLFRKEGQNVTLSCEQNLNHDAMYWYRQDPGQGLRLIYYSQIVNDFQKGDIAEGYSVSREKKESFPLTVTSAQKNPTAFYLCASSMGIRGSNQPQHFGDGTRLSIL.

The rearrangement joins TRBV4-1 to TRBJ1-1; D may be TRBD1 (6 bases). CDR3 size: 15 residues. Trimming removed 4 bases at V and 2 bases at J, with 14 bases between. Germline-derived CDR1 and CDR2 are MGHRA and YSYEKL. Here the CDR3 reads CASSLMTGTNTEAFF. The CDR3 region has the DNA TGCGCCAGCAGCCTGATGACGGGGACAAACACTGAAGCTTTCTTT.